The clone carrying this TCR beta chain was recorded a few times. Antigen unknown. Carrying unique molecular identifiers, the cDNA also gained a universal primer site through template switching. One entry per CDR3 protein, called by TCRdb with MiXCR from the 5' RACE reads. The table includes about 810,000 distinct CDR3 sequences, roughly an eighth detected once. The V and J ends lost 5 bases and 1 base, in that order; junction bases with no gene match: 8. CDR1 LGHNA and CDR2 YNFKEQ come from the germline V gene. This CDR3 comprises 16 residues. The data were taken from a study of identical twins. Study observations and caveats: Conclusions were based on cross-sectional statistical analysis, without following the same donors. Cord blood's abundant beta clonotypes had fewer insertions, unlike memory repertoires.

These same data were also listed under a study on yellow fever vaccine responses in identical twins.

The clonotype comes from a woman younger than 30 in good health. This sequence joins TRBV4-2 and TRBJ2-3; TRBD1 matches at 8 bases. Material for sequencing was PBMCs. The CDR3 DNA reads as TGTGCCAGCAGCTCACCTCCGGGACAGGGCACAGATACGCAGTATTTT. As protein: CASSSPPGQGTDTQYF.